This TCR beta chain emerged from a study of tumor and adjacent non-tumor tissue in lung cancer. Whole-study findings and limits: Top 100 clones took a larger repertoire share in normal lung.

In regard to this clonotype: What it binds is unknown. The junction departs from the called germline gene at one end, perhaps through a read error.

No cell sorting was done before RNA was extracted from the tissue. This non-tumor lung sample came from over 3 cm beyond the tumor edge. A modified ARM-PCR protocol with three rounds of nested PCR amplified TCRbeta. In TCRdb, the multiplex PCR reads were re-called with MiXCR into one record per CDR3 protein. The sample yields 90,000 to 120,000 distinct CDR3 sequences, less than 75% seen once. The CDR3 consists of 14 residues. The origin of this receptor is a man younger than 45 with non-small cell lung cancer. The rearrangement links TRBV12-3 or TRBV12-4 to TRBJ1-1; D perhaps matches TRBD1 (6 bases). Sequenced material: distant non-tumor lung tissue. As DNA, the CDR3 is TGTGCCAGCAAAAAGGACAGATTGAATACTGAAACTTTCTTT. Its translation is CASKKDRLNTETFF.